A single sample is the source of the 3 T cell receptor beta chains below, sequenced in a study of a mutant IDH1 vaccine in newly diagnosed glioma. Sequenced by immunoSEQ multiplex PCR; TCRdb stores in-frame clones only, minus some. The table records under 45,000 clones, roughly 90% of them present only once. As for time point: week 23, last vaccination. What each vaccine dose contained was 300 ug of mutant IDH1 20-mer peptide, accompanied by topical imiquimod. These receptors' targets are unknown. Source: PBMCs, taken from a glioma patient whose treatment included an IDH1 peptide vaccine. These receptors were obtained from a man aged 50 or older with glioma.

CDR3 DNA: TGTGCCACCAGCCGAAGCTTGGGTTTACGTGGCTACACCTTC. Its protein product is CATSRSLGLRGYTF. The chain is built from TRBV15 and TRBJ1-2; D gene unclear. The V and J ends lost 5 bases and 7 bases respectively, with 17 bases between them. The CDR3 length is 14 residues. Germline V gene sequence: CDR1 LNHNV, CDR2 YYDKDF (reference sequence).

The V gene is TRBV5-4, the J gene TRBJ2-7; D possibly corresponds to TRBD1 (6 bases). The CDR3 totals 13 residues. From germline, CDR1 is SGHNT and CDR2 YYREEE (reference sequence). The germline V and J ends were trimmed by 4 bases and 7 bases, with 15 bases remaining between them. The CDR3 sequence is CASSLDRPGEQYF. The CDR3 DNA sequence: TGTGCCAGCAGCCTCGACAGGCCCGGGGAGCAGTACTTC. The entire variable domain, with the rest obtained from reference TRBV5-4 and TRBJ2-7, is as follows: ETGVTQSPTHLIKTRGQQVTLRCSSQSGHNTVSWYQQALGQGPQFIFQYYREEENGRGNFPPRFSGLQFPNYSSELNVNALELDDSALYLCASSLDRPGEQYFGPGTRLTVT.

The chain carries TRBV6-4 and TRBJ2-2; D gene ambiguous. V gave up 0 bases and J gave up 7 bases, with 12 bases separating them. Germline CDR1 MRHNA, CDR2 SNTAGT. This CDR3 has 15 residues. The DNA for the CDR3 is TGTGCCAGCAGTGACTCGGGGATAGCTGGCGGGGAGCTGTTTTTT. Translated: CASSDSGIAGGELFF.